Presented here are 17 T cell receptor beta chains from one specimen sequenced in a study of graft-versus-host responses after intestinal transplantation. To release intraepithelial and lamina propria lymphocytes, the graft tissue was processed. Some clones are missing from TCRdb's copy, which holds only in-frame ones; the method was immunoSEQ multiplex PCR. The sample comprises approximately 15,000 clones, roughly three fifths of which are singletons, and about 13% rests with the top ten. This specimen consisted of ileum tissue, obtained 524 days after transplant. The receptors derive from a human patient who received an intestinal transplant, so some T cells may come from the graft donor.

This rearrangement joins TRBV19 to TRBJ1-3, with D possibly matching TRBD1 (5 bases). V was pared by 7 bases and J by 0 bases, with 13 bases between. The CDR3 covers 15 residues. The germline V gene encodes CDR1 LNHDA and CDR2 SQIVND (reference sequence). The CDR3 is CASNDRKLSGNTIYF. The CDR3 DNA reads TGTGCCAGTAATGACAGAAAACTCTCTGGAAACACCATATATTTT.

V usage is TRBV29-1 and J usage is TRBJ1-2; D perhaps matches TRBD1 (6 bases). The CDR3 has 15 residues. Germline CDR1 and CDR2: SQVTM and ANQGSEA. V was trimmed by 1 base and J by 6 bases, leaving 18 bases between them. The CDR3 DNA follows: TGCAGCGTTGAAGGGACAACAGGGCGAAGTGATGGCTACACCTTC. This sequence encodes CSVEGTTGRSDGYTF.

V gene TRBV19 combines with J gene TRBJ2-1; D is ambiguous. CDR3 length: 12 residues. From germline, CDR1 is LNHDA and CDR2 SQIVND (reference sequence). The V end was cut by 1 base, the J end by 6 bases, with 4 bases between. This CDR3 is CASSIAFNEQFF. CDR3 nucleotide sequence: TGTGCCAGTAGTATAGCCTTCAATGAGCAGTTCTTC.

This clone appeared once. The chain couples TRBV29-1 to TRBJ1-1, with 10 positions matching TRBD1. In germline, CDR1 is SQVTM, CDR2 ANQGSEA. This CDR3 has 13 amino acids. The trim removed 3 bases at V and 5 bases at J, leaving 3 bases unmatched. The CDR3, as DNA: TGCAGCGTTGATGACAGGGGGCCAACTGAAGCTTTCTTT. Its protein is CSVDDRGPTEAFF.

Only a few counts were recorded for this clone. This rearrangement joins TRBV27 to TRBJ1-1; 7 positions match TRBD1. Trimming cost V 5 bases and J 1 base; bases outside gene matches: 7. The germline V gene encodes CDR1 MNHEY and CDR2 SMNVEV (reference sequence). The CDR3 has 15 residues. DNA of the CDR3: TGTGCCAGCAGTGCGGACAGGCTGGGGAACACTGAAGCTTTCTTT. Its protein is CASSADRLGNTEAFF.

The CDR3 region is CASSQEWRGLSYEQYF. The CDR3 region has the DNA TGCGCCAGCAGCCAAGAGTGGCGGGGGCTTTCCTACGAGCAGTACTTC. V gene TRBV4-1 combines with J gene TRBJ2-7, with a possible D match to TRBD2 (7 bases). The CDR3 sequence is 16 residues long. Germline CDR1 reads MGHRA; CDR2 reads YSYEKL. Trimming removed 0 bases from V and 1 base from J, with 13 bases in between.

The chain employs TRBV29-1 and TRBJ1-2; tentatively, D is TRBD1 (5 bases). The germline V gene encodes CDR1 SQVTM and CDR2 ANQGSEA. The V end lost 1 base, the J end lost 7 bases, and 10 bases lay between the germline ends. This CDR3 comprises 12 residues. DNA of the CDR3: TGCAGCGTTGAAGGGCGGGGGGTTGGCTACACCTTC. Amino acids: CSVEGRGVGYTF.

The table lists this clone with a few counts. The chain uses TRBV19 and TRBJ1-1; D possibly corresponds to TRBD1 (5 bases). The germline V gene encodes CDR1 LNHDA and CDR2 SQIVND (reference sequence). Between the trimmed V and J ends, which lost 3 bases and 4 bases, there was a span of 15 bases. The CDR3 is made up of 15 amino acids. CDR3 amino acids: CASSMGLGGFTEAFF. The CDR3 region has the DNA TGTGCCAGTAGTATGGGCCTGGGGGGATTCACTGAAGCTTTCTTT.

Written as DNA, the CDR3 is TGTGCTAGTGGTTTGATCGTGATTTTGAGTAACACTGAAGCTTTCTTT. Its protein product is CASGLIVILSNTEAFF. V gene TRBV12-5 combines with J gene TRBJ1-1, with D unresolved. Trimming took off 2 bases at V and 2 bases at J, with 15 bases between the two ends. The CDR3 sequence is 16 residues long. CDR1 and CDR2 from the germline V gene are LGHNT and FRNRAP.

This clone is judged medium-sized (0.01 to 0.1%). This sequence joins TRBV2 and TRBJ2-5; possibly TRBD1 for D (6 bases). The CDR3 runs 14 residues. The germline gives CDR1 SNHLY, CDR2 FYNNEI. V was cut by 8 bases and J by 1 base, with 14 bases left in between. CDR3 in amino acids: CASSATGFQETQYF. In nucleotides, the CDR3 is TGTGCCAGCTCCGCTACAGGGTTCCAAGAGACCCAGTACTTC. The full variable domain, in which reference TRBV2 and TRBJ2-5 provide the parts outside the CDR3, is EPEVTQTPSHQVTQMGQEVILRCVPISNHLYFYWYRQILGQKVEFLVSFYNNEISEKSEIFDDQFSVERPDGSNFTLKIRSTKLEDSAMYFCASSATGFQETQYFGPGTRLLVL.

The chain joins TRBV19 to TRBJ2-1, with 8 bases that match TRBD2. CDR3 length: 15 amino acids. CDR1 and CDR2 (germline): LNHDA, SQIVND (reference sequence). V lost 3 bases and J lost 2; bases outside the gene matches: 3. CDR3 loop: CASSIGTSTYNEQFF. The CDR3 nucleotides read TGTGCCAGTAGTATCGGGACTAGTACCTACAATGAGCAGTTCTTC.

The J gene is TRBJ1-2, the V gene TRBV28; 7 bases are a match to TRBD1. V dropped 4 bases and J dropped 6; count of bases not matched to a gene: 11. The CDR3 is 15 amino acids. The germline V gene encodes CDR1 MDHEN and CDR2 SYDVKM. The CDR3 loop reads CASSSSSTGQNGYTF. CDR3 coding DNA: TGTGCCAGCAGTTCTTCCTCGACAGGGCAAAATGGCTACACCTTC.

J is TRBJ2-3 and V is TRBV21-1; whether TRBD2, the table's D call, matches the DNA was not checked. TRBV21-1 is an annotated pseudogene. This CDR3 is built from 18 residues. The CDR3 DNA reads as TGTGCCAGCAGCAAAAGTGCCCTTGGCGGGGGGGCTGGGGATACGCAGTATTTT. It specifies CASSKSALGGGAGDTQYF.

This sequence joins TRBV9 and TRBJ2-3; D is perhaps TRBD2 (5 bases). The CDR3 totals 14 residues. The V and J ends lost 4 bases and 4 bases respectively, with 13 bases between them. The germline gives CDR1 SGDLS, CDR2 YYNGEE. The CDR3 protein is CASSLRLAPDTQYF. The CDR3 nucleotides read TGTGCCAGCAGCCTACGCCTAGCCCCAGATACGCAGTATTTT.

The chain is built from TRBV10-3 and TRBJ2-3; D possibly corresponds to TRBD2 (7 bases). CDR1 is ENHRY and CDR2 is SYGVKD in the germline V gene. The ends were cut back, 8 bases at V and 3 bases at J, with 27 bases in the middle. The CDR3 is 18 amino acids. The CDR3 loop is CAIADAGAGAAYTDTQYF. In nucleotides, the CDR3 is TGTGCCATCGCAGATGCGGGGGCAGGGGCCGCCTATACAGATACGCAGTATTTT.

The chain uses TRBV30 and TRBJ1-2, with no clear D. The CDR3 covers 11 residues. V was pared by 1 base and J by 8 bases, with 8 bases between. Germline CDR1 and CDR2: GTSNPN and SVGIG (reference sequence). CDR3 sequence (DNA): TGTGCCTGGAGTGAGTCCGGGGGCTACACCTTC. Translating it yields CAWSESGGYTF.

The V and J genes are TRBV4-1 and TRBJ2-3; D might be TRBD2 (6 bases). Deletions cut 3 bases from V and 1 base from J, with 14 bases between. The V gene's germline CDR1 is MGHRA and CDR2 YSYEKL. The CDR3 loop spans 16 amino acids. The CDR3 sequence: CASSQGGAYGTDTQYF. The CDR3 nucleotides read TGCGCCAGCAGCCAGGGCGGGGCCTATGGCACAGATACGCAGTATTTT.